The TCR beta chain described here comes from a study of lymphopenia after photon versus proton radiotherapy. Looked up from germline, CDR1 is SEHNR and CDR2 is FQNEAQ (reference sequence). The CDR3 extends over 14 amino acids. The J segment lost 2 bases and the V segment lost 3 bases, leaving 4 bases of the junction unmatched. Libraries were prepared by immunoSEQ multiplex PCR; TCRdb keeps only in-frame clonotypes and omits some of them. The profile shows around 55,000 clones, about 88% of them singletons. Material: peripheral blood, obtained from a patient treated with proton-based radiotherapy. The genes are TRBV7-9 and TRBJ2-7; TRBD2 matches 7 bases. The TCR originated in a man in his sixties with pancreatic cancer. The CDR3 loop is CASSLLAETYEQYF. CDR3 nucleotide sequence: TGTGCCAGCAGCTTGCTAGCGGAGACCTACGAGCAGTACTTC.